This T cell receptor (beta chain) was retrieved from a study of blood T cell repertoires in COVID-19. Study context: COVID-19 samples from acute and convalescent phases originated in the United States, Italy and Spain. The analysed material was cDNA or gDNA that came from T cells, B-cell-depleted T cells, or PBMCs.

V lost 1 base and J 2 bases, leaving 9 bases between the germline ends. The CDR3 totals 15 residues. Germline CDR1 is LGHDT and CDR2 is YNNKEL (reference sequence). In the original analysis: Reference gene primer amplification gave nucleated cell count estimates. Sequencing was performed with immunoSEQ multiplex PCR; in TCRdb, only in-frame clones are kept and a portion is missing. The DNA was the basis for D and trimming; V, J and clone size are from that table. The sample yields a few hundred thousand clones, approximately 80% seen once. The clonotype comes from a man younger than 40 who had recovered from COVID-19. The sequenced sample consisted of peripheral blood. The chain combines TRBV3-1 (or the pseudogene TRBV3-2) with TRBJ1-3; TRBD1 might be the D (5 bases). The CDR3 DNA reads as TGTGCCAGCAGCCAAGGGCAGGGAACTGGAAACACCATATATTTT. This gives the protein CASSQGQGTGNTIYF.